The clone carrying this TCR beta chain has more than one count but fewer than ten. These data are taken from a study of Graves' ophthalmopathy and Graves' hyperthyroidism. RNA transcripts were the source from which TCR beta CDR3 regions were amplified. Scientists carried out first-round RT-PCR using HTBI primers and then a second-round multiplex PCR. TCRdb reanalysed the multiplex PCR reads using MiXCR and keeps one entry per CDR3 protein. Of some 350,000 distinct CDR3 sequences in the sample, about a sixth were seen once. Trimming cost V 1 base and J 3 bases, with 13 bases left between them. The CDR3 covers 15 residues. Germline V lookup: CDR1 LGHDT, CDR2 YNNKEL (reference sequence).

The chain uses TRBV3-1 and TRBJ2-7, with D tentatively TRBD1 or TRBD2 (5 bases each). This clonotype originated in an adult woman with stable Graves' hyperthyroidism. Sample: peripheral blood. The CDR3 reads CASSQAGTGHYEQYF. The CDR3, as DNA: TGTGCCAGCAGCCAAGCCGGGACCGGGCACTACGAGCAGTACTTC.